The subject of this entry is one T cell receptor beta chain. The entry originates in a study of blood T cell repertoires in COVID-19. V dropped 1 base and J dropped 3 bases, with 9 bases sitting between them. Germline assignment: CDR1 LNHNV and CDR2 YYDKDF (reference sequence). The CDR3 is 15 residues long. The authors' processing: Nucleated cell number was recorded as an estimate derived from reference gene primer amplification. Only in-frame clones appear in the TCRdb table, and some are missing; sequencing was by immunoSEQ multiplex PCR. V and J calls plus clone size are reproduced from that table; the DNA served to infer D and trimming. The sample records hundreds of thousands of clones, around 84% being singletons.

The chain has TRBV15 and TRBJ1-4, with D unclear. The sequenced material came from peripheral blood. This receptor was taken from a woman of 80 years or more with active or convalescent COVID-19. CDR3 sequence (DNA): TGTGCCACCAGCAGAGTTTCCGGGTCTAATGAAAAACTGTTTTTT. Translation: CATSRVSGSNEKLFF.